What follows are 6 T cell receptor beta chains derived from one specimen sequenced in a study of siplizumab effects on memory and regulatory T cells. Produced via immunoSEQ multiplex PCR; TCRdb's table is partial and in-frame only. This sample has 100,000 or so clones, with around 94% found just once. The source material was non-Treg CD4+ T cells sorted from blood. Source of these receptors: a human donor in good health.

CDR3 sequence reads: CASSVQTSSTEQYF. CDR3 DNA sequence: TGTGCCAGCAGCGTACAGACCAGCTCCACCGAGCAGTACTTC. The chain is built from TRBV14 and TRBJ2-7; D gene uncertain. This CDR3 is built from 14 residues. The V end was cut by 5 bases, the J end by 6 bases, with 17 bases between. CDR1 is SGHDN, CDR2 FVKESK, per germline.

The CDR3 nucleotides read TGTGCCTGGACCTACAGGCGTAACTATGGCTACACCTTC. Its protein is CAWTYRRNYGYTF. J is TRBJ1-2 and V is TRBV30, with a possible D match to TRBD1 (5 bases). Trimming removed 4 bases at V and 1 base at J, with 10 bases between. Looked up from germline, CDR1 is GTSNPN and CDR2 is SVGIG (reference sequence). The CDR3 has 13 amino acids.

The chain is built from TRBV9 and TRBJ2-7; 7 bases are shared with TRBD1. The CDR3 totals 14 residues. V lost 4 bases to trimming and J lost 6 bases; unmatched junction nucleotides: 10. Germline V gene sequence: CDR1 SGDLS, CDR2 YYNGEE. CDR3 coding DNA: TGTGCCAGCAGCCCACGGACAGGCCGCGGCGAGCAGTACTTC. This encodes CASSPRTGRGEQYF.

The rearrangement links TRBV11-3 to TRBJ2-3; D is ambiguous. Between the trimmed V and J ends, which lost 3 bases and 4 bases, there was a span of 5 bases. Germline CDR1 SGHNT, CDR2 YENEEA. This CDR3 region has 12 residues. This CDR3 reads CASSLNSDTQYF. The CDR3 DNA reads as TGTGCCAGCAGCTTGAACTCAGATACGCAGTATTTT.

The sample holds a few counts of this clone. CDR3 residues: CASSLVGSSGSVTKNIQYF. The CDR3 DNA sequence: TGTGCCAGCAGTTTAGTGGGCTCTAGCGGGAGTGTGACCAAAAACATTCAGTACTTC. The J gene is TRBJ2-4, the V gene TRBV27; TRBD2 aligns across 10 bases. Germline CDR1 reads MNHEY; CDR2 reads SMNVEV (reference sequence). The J segment lost 2 bases and the V segment lost 2 bases, leaving 12 bases of the junction unmatched. The CDR3 loop spans 19 amino acids.

V usage is TRBV5-4 and J usage is TRBJ1-1, with 7 positions matching TRBD1. Germline V gene sequence: CDR1 SGHNT, CDR2 YYREEE (reference sequence). V gave up 4 bases and J gave up 13 bases; unmatched junction bases: 10. The CDR3 has 12 amino acids. The CDR3: CASSPRQGTVFF. The CDR3 DNA reads as TGTGCCAGCAGCCCTCGACAGGGAACCGTTTTCTTT.